This T cell receptor (beta chain) comes out of a study of T cells in localized non-small cell lung cancer (dated by TCRdb to 2018 to 2020). Background on the whole study: Comparing tumors with uninvolved tumor-adjacent lungs, the study looked at the T cell repertoires of a few hundred patients with early-stage NSCLC. The cohort was made up of approximately 250 treatment-naive NSCLC patients whose localized lung tumors had been resected. A mean age of approximately 66 years was recorded for the NSCLC patients, of whom 120 to 150 were male and about a hundred were female.

At diagnosis, peripheral blood, uninvolved tumor-adjacent lung and tumor were collected and stored as a combination of fresh-frozen and FFPE material. For TCR repertoire profiling, blood samples were analyzed as peripheral blood mononuclear cells. The study at large found these results: Uninvolved tumor-adjacent lung showed the highest T cell clonality, higher than tumor, which suggests more focused antigenic responses in the adjacent lung. A median of 57 of the top 100 tumor clones were detected in paired uninvolved adjacent lung, and 25 to 35 of these tumor clones were also found among the top 100 clones of the paired uninvolved adjacent lung. Longer overall survival was associated with higher blood T cell density, whereas shorter survival was associated with higher adjacent-lung clonality. Because the study design was exploratory, TCR variables were selected using unadjusted p-values without false-discovery rate correction. Because multi-region tumor sequencing was not performed, intratumor heterogeneity could not be ruled out.

Note on this clone: Its target antigen remains unknown. Base quality data are lacking; no much larger clone is found one base away.

V is shortened by 4 bases, J by 4 bases, and the region joining them spans 16 bases. As encoded in the germline V gene (reference sequence), CDR1 is LNHDA while CDR2 is SQIVND. From the cysteine through the phenylalanine, the CDR3 covers 15 amino acids. CDR3 DNA is the only sequence kept; it has 45 bases, read in frame from the first base. TCR beta CDR3 regions were sequenced from DNA using the immunoSEQ Assay. The study's processing was this. T cell density was computed as TCR beta template counts normalized to usable DNA estimated by amplifying housekeeping genes. Richness was estimated using the preseqR package, with extrapolation to 400,000 templates for PBMC samples and to 120,000 templates for tissue samples. Clonality was defined as one minus Pielou's evenness. Differential abundance testing on productive amino-acid clonotypes, with a minimum total count of 5 and an alpha of 0.1, was used to identify tissue-enriched TCRs. The Jaccard Index and the Morisita Overlap Index were used to measure repertoire overlap between compartments. TCR beta CDR3s were clustered by GLIPH together with public tetramer-defined viral CDR3s, and at least three viral sequences plus V-gene enrichment were required for viral motifs. What TCRdb holds here is the immuneACCESS table cut down to in-frame rearrangements. Part of the clones is not present; checked against another copy, under half of the missing clones reflect an unresolved V gene, and the others are unexplained. V and J calls and clone size are given by that table; D and trimming were obtained from the DNA. In this sample the table shows fewer than 90,000 clones, around four fifths of which occur a single time. The ten biggest clones cover 2.8% of the sample.

This TCR was recovered from a man between 40 and 70 years old with stage I lung adenocarcinoma. The rearrangement combines TRBV19 with TRBJ1-2; TRBD1 is possibly the D segment (6 matching bases). The specimen was peripheral blood, collected before any cancer treatment. The CDR3 in this case is CASSKARQAFYGYTF. The sequence in DNA is TGTGCCAGTAGTAAGGCGAGACAGGCTTTCTATGGCTACACCTTC.